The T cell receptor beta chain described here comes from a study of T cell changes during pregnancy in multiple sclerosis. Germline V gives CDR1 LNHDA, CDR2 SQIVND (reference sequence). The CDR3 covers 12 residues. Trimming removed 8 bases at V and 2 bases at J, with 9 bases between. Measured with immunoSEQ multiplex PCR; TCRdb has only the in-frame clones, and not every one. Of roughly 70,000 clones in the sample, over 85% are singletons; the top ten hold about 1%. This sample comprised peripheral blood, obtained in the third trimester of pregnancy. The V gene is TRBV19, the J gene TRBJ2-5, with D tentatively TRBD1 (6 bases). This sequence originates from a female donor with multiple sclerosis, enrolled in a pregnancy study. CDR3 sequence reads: CASARGQETQYF. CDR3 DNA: TGTGCCAGTGCCAGGGGTCAAGAGACCCAGTACTTC. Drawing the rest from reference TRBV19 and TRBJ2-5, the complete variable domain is DGGITQSPKYLFRKEGQNVTLSCEQNLNHDAMYWYRQDPGQGLRLIYYSQIVNDFQKGDIAEGYSVSREKKESFPLTVTSAQKNPTAFYLCASARGQETQYFGPGTRLLVL.